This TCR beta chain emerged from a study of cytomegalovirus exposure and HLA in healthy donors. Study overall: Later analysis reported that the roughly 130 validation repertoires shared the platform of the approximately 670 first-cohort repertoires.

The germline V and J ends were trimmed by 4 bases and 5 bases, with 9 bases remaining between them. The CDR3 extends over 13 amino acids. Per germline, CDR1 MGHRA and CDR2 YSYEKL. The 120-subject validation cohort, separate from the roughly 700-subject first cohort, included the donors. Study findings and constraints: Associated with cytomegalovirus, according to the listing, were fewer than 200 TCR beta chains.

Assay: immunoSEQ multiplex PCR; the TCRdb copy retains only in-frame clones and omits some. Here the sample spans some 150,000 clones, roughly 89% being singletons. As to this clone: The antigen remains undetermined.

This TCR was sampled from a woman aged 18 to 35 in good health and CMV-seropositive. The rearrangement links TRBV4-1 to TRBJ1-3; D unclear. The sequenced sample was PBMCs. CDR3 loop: CASSPNFRNTIYF. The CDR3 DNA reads TGCGCCAGCAGCCCAAATTTTCGAAACACCATATATTTT.